This TCR beta chain comes out of a study of blood T cell repertoires in COVID-19. Study-level background: The United States, Italy and Spain were the sources of the acute and convalescent COVID-19 samples. T cells, B-cell-depleted T cells, or PBMCs supplied cDNA or gDNA.

With 5 bases clipped from V and 0 bases from J, the junction kept 12 bases outside the gene matches. This CDR3 has 17 amino acids. Germline V gene lookup returns CDR1 LGHNT and CDR2 FRNRAP. Per the study methods: It was from reference gene primer amplification that nucleated cell counts were estimated. Sequencing was performed with immunoSEQ multiplex PCR; in TCRdb, only in-frame clones are kept and a portion is missing. V and J calls and clone size are those listed in that table; D and trimming were worked out from the DNA. Of 350,000 to 450,000 clones in the sample, around 85% were seen once. The source is a woman aged 18-29 years with acute or convalescent COVID-19. Sample: peripheral blood. The rearrangement uses TRBV12-5 and TRBJ2-7; TRBD2 matches at 8 bases. The CDR3 region is CASGPPASGLFSYEQYF. CDR3 nucleotides: TGTGCTAGTGGTCCTCCCGCTAGCGGGTTATTCTCCTACGAGCAGTACTTC.